The source of this T cell receptor (beta chain) is a study of OX40 agonist ivuxolimab in advanced cancers. The overall study: While on treatment, patients had intravenous ivuxolimab at 0.01 to 10 mg/kg every 2 weeks. Findings of the study overall: At doses 0.1 to 3.0 mg/kg, CD4+ and CD8+ clones expanded.

The CDR3 length is 13 residues. The germline V gene has CDR1 KGHSH and CDR2 LQKENI. V gave up 4 bases and J gave up 2 bases, with 7 bases separating them. Remarks on this clone: Its antigen is not known.

Clones were sequenced by immunoSEQ multiplex PCR, and TCRdb holds only the in-frame ones, with some missing. This table has about 53,000 clones, roughly 88% appearing once. The chain employs TRBV18 and TRBJ2-3; no definite D call. This receptor was obtained from an adult with an advanced solid tumor such as melanoma, head and neck, liver or kidney cancer. The sample here was CD4+ or CD8+ T cells sorted from blood, taken in a trial of the OX40 agonist ivuxolimab. In DNA, the CDR3 is TGTGCCAGCTCACTAGGGCACACAGATACGCAGTATTTT. This codes for CASSLGHTDTQYF.